Listed below are T cell receptor beta chains from one sample, sequenced in a study of blood T cell repertoires in COVID-19. The assay was immunoSEQ multiplex PCR, and TCRdb's table has in-frame clones only and misses some. Of under 300,000 clones in the sample, roughly 80% are singletons; the top ten hold roughly 4%. The sequencing input was peripheral blood. Every receptor here comes from a woman between 40 and 55 years old with active or convalescent COVID-19. CDR3s include the opening cysteine and the closing phenylalanine or tryptophan. The order of the fields is CDR3 length, V gene, D gene, CDR3 protein. A D gene is named only where the DNA matches it firmly.

15	TRBV7-2	-	CASSSVRTAGNTIYF
16	TRBV5-4	-	CASSLEAGLANEKLFF
14	TRBV7-9	-	CASSLDHSSTEAFF
14	TRBV6-6	TRBD1	CASSQQGRNSPLHF
13	TRBV27	-	CASSLNINEKLFF
18	TRBV18	-	CASSLRPHKGQINEKLFF
13	TRBV3-1/TRBV3-2	-	CASSRQDRTEAFF
16	TRBV6-4	-	CASPEGTGEDTYEQYF
14	TRBV7-3	-	CASSPDSNTGELFF
16	TRBV10-3	TRBD2	CAIRGTSGGTKETQYF
14	TRBV10-1	-	CASSDVSQRDTQYF
15	TRBV19	-	CASSYGWSLNTEAFF
17	TRBV6-6	TRBD2	CASSLTSGGVFTDTQYF
14	TRBV20-1	TRBD1	CSASGQGTVYGYTF
13	TRBV7-9	-	CASSLLRADTQYF
14	TRBV6-5	-	CASRSWTENTEAFF
11	TRBV28	-	CASSPLAEAFF
10	TRBV20-1	TRBD2	CVGGDNEQFF
15	TRBV5-1	TRBD1	CASSPDGTGMTEAFF
14	TRBV4-2	TRBD1	CASSSQGDGDTQYF
13	TRBV7-9	-	CASSLDSQETQYF
13	TRBV5-1	-	CASSLRYGAEAFF
13	TRBV12-5	-	CASGELGDTEAFF
13	TRBV5-1	TRBD1	CATQRQGDTEAFF
13	TRBV5-6	-	CASSRQYQETQYF
12	TRBV13	-	CASSREANEQFF
14	TRBV6-5	-	CASGWTLVSYEQYF
17	TRBV4-1	TRBD1	CASSRLAADRDLNTIYF
12	TRBV6-6	TRBD1	CASTGQGRGYTF
16	TRBV5-1	TRBD2	CASSLEVAGSTDTQYF
13	TRBV6-5	-	CASSFNRDTEAFF
16	TRBV6-6	-	CASSLTAFMGTGELFF
13	TRBV29-1	TRBD1	CSVVGAGGTEAFF
12	TRBV6-5	-	CASTGLANEQFF
17	TRBV9	TRBD2	CASSVDGSGGAGETQYF
10	TRBV20-1	-	CSARQYGYTF
12	TRBV27	TRBD2	CASSLWGGGQFF
18	TRBV4-1	-	CASSPLPIVERNTGELFF
13	TRBV10-1	TRBD1	CASSPRGDGEGFF
16	TRBV27	-	CASSLSILKSTDTQYF
17	TRBV10-3	TRBD1	CAISGDRGRTQTDTQYF
16	TRBV3-1/TRBV3-2	-	CASSQDGWSSYNEQFF
15	TRBV9	-	CASSPTHRLNTEAFF
15	TRBV25-1	TRBD2	CASSEYGGGKETQYF
14	TRBV29-1	-	CSVELRVVYKTQYF
18	TRBV24-1	-	CATSDGRGTIYSTDTQYF
13	TRBV2	TRBD1	CASSFDRGRGAFF
15	TRBV5-4	-	CASSLNQGSTDTQYF
15	TRBV5-1	-	CASSLSMGGTGELFF
12	TRBV3-1/TRBV3-2	-	CASSLYTDTQYF
14	TRBV18	TRBD1	CASSSGQGNTEAFF
15	TRBV2	TRBD2	CASRREGRWSGELFF
14	TRBV9	-	CASSPTGTGNTIYF
13	TRBV11-2	-	CASSWGRNTEAFF
16	TRBV3-1/TRBV3-2	-	CASSQVIAQENQPQHF
14	TRBV7-9	TRBD2	CASSPPGREGEQYF
17	TRBV4-1	-	CASSQESGAGMNTEAFF
13	TRBV7-9	-	CASSLGSGNTIYF
15	TRBV27	TRBD2	CASKLAGRSYNEQFF
12	TRBV25-1	-	CASSESGTEAFF